A selection of T cell receptor beta chains follows, all from one sample in a study of shared clonotypes between healthy human individuals. This table comes from immunoSEQ multiplex PCR, and its TCRdb copy is limited to in-frame clones, with some not included. The sample shows over a million clones, around four fifths of them seen only once. The sequenced sample consisted of memory CD4+ T cells sorted from blood. All receptors derive from a man between 18 and 29 years old in good health. Both conserved end residues are part of each CDR3. D genes are given only for firm matches. Size tells how often a clone was seen (once, few, many) or the class of an expanded clone, and some rows leave it out.

TRBJ2-7 | NA | NA | TRBV19 | TGTGCCAGTAGTCTCCACGAGACAACCTACGAGCAGTACTTC | CASSLHETTYEQYF
TRBJ1-6 | NA | NA | TRBV30 | TGTGCCTGGAGTGTGGGGAGCTCCTATAATTCACCCCTCCACTTT | CAWSVGSSYNSPLHF
TRBJ2-7 | NA | NA | TRBV5-1 | TGCGCCAGCAGCCCCACCGGACCCGCCCCGTACGAGCAGTACTTC | CASSPTGPAPYEQYF
TRBJ2-2 | NA | NA | TRBV19 | TGTGCCAGTAGTCCTGGGACTGAATACACCGGGGAGCTGTTTTTT | CASSPGTEYTGELFF
TRBJ1-1 | TRBD1 | few | TRBV19 | TGTGCCAGTAGACCGGGACAGGGGAACACTGAAGCTTTCTTT | CASRPGQGNTEAFF
TRBJ1-6 | TRBD1 | NA | TRBV12-5 | TGTGCTAGTGGTTTGGACAGGGGGCCTAATTCACCCCTCCACTTT | CASGLDRGPNSPLHF
TRBJ2-7 | TRBD1 | NA | TRBV6-5 | TGTGCCAGCAGTTGGACAGGGGACCACGAGCAGTACTTC | CASSWTGDHEQYF
TRBJ1-4 | NA | few | TRBV2 | TGTGCCAGCAGTGACCGCGGTGAAAAACTGTTTTTT | CASSDRGEKLFF
TRBJ2-3 | TRBD2 | NA | TRBV9 | TGTGCCAGCAGCGTAGAGGTTATCGGGACTAGGTTGGGTACGCAGTATTTT | CASSVEVIGTRLGTQYF
TRBJ2-3 | TRBD2 | NA | TRBV7-2 | TGTGCCAGCAGCTTAGCGAGGACTAGCGGACCCACAGATACGCAGTATTTT | CASSLARTSGPTDTQYF
TRBJ2-1 | NA | NA | TRBV19 | TGTGCCAGTAGTCCCTTGTCCTACAATGAGCAGTTCTTC | CASSPLSYNEQFF
TRBJ2-7 | TRBD2 | NA | TRBV6-5 | TGTGCCAGCAGTTACTCATGGGGCGGGAGGGCTCTATTTTACTTC | CASSYSWGGRALFYF
TRBJ2-3 | TRBD2 | NA | TRBV4-1 | TGCGCCAGCAGCAGTGGGCTAGCGGGGGGGAGGGGCCCAGATACGCAGTATTTT | CASSSGLAGGRGPDTQYF
TRBJ2-4 | TRBD1 | once | TRBV25-1 | TGTGCCAGCAGTGAGGGAAGTGGGGACAGACTAGCCAAAAACATTCAGTACTTC | CASSEGSGDRLAKNIQYF
TRBJ1-2 | NA | NA | TRBV28 | TGTGCCAGCAGTTCCCTTAAGGGCGGGTATGGCTACACCTTC | CASSSLKGGYGYTF
TRBJ1-2 | NA | NA | TRBV6-5 | TGTGCCAGCCTAAAGCCCGGCAGGGGAGGCGGCTACACCTTC | CASLKPGRGGGYTF
TRBJ2-1 | NA | NA | TRBV28 | TGTGCCAGCAGTGCGAGAGGGAGGAAGCAGTTCTTC | CASSARGRKQFF
TRBJ1-2 | NA | few | TRBV5-1 | TGCGCCAGCAGCTTGGAAACAATAGGGAGACCGAGCAGCAGAGAGTCGAGTTGGTATGGCTACACCTTC | CASSLETIGRPSSRESSWYGYTF
TRBJ2-7 | NA | once | TRBV5-1 | TGCGCCAGCAGCCCTGGAGCGACAGGATCCGAGCAGTACTTC | CASSPGATGSEQYF
TRBJ2-1 | TRBD1 | NA | TRBV7-9 | TGTGCCAGCAGCCTACAGGGGGCGCGGAATGAGCAGTTCTTC | CASSLQGARNEQFF